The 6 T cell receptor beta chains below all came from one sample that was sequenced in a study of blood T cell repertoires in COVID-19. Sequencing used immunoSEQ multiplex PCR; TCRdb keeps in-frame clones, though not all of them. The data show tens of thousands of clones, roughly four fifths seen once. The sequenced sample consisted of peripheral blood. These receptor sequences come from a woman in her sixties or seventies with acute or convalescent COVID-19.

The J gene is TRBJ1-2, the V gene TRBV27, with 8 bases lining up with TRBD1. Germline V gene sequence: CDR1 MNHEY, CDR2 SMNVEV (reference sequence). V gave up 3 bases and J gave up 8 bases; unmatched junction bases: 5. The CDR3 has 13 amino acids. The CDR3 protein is CASSLGRTGGYTF. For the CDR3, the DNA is TGTGCCAGCAGTTTGGGGCGGACAGGGGGCTACACCTTC.

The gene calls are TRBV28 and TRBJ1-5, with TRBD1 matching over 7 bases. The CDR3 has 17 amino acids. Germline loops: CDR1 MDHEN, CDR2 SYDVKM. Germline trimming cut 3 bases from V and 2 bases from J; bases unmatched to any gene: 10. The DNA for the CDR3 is TGTGCCAGCAGTTTTGGACTAACAGGGGAAGGCAATCAGCCCCAGCATTTT. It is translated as CASSFGLTGEGNQPQHF.

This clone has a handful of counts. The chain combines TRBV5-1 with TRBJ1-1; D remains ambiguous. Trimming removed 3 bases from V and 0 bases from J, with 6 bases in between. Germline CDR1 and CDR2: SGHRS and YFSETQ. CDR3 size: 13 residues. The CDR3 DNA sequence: TGCGCCAGCAGCTACAAGATGAACACTGAAGCTTTCTTT. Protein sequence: CASSYKMNTEAFF.

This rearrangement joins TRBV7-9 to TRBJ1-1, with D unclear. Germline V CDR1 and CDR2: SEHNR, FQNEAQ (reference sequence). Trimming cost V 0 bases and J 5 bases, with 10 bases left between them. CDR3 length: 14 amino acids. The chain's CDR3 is CASSLAGRETEAFF. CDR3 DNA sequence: TGTGCCAGCAGCTTAGCAGGGAGAGAAACTGAAGCTTTCTTT.

CDR3 nucleotide sequence: TGTGCCAGCAGCTTCGGGGGGACAGGGGGTATAGAGACCCAGTACTTC. Its protein is CASSFGGTGGIETQYF. This chain joins TRBV11-2 and TRBJ2-5; 11 bases are shared with TRBD1. J lost 4 bases, V lost 3 bases, and 7 bases had no gene match. Germline values: CDR1 SGHAT, CDR2 FQNNGV. The CDR3 extends over 16 amino acids.

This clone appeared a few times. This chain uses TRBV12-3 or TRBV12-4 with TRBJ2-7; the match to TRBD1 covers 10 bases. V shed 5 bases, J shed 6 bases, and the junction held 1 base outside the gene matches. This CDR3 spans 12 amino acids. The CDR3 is CASSGTGAEQYF. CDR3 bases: TGTGCCAGCAGTGGGACAGGGGCCGAGCAGTACTTC.